The text below deals with one T cell receptor beta chain. Its antigen is still unknown. This entry belongs to a study of naive and memory T cell subsets. Trimming removed 3 bases from V and 9 bases from J, with 11 bases in between. From germline, CDR1 is LNHNV and CDR2 YYDKDF (reference sequence). This CDR3 region has 12 residues. Overall study results and limits: Clonotypes are single alpha or beta chains, not paired receptors. Naive repertoires, especially CD8, held a few larger clonotypes, possibly memory cells re-expressing CD45RA.

Two oligonucleotides, mixed equimolar, formed the beta constant-region primer covering TRBC1 and TRBC2. Four rounds of PCR amplified the ligated cDNA using nested alpha and beta constant-region primers plus SP2. TCRdb passed the UMI-ligation and nested PCR reads through MiXCR, listing each CDR3 protein once. Among tens of thousands of distinct CDR3 sequences, roughly 12% were seen once, and the ten largest hold more than 0.11%. The receptor was derived from a human donor in good health. The specimen sequenced was naive CD4+ T cells from blood. This chain links TRBV15 with TRBJ1-1; D remains ambiguous. For the CDR3, the DNA is TGTGCCACCAGCAGGGGAGACGGGAAAGCTTTCTTT. It is translated as CATSRGDGKAFF.